This TCR beta chain is from a study of T cells in narcolepsy. Study-wide points: Autoreactive clonotypes reportedly recurred in blood of same and different patients, not controls. HCRT-specific and TRIB2-specific autoreactive clonotypes appeared among same-patient CSF and blood CD4+ clonotypes.

V lost 6 bases and J 5 bases, leaving 19 bases between the germline ends. Germline V gives CDR1 SQVTM, CDR2 ANQGSEA. This CDR3 spans 14 amino acids. Only in-frame clones appear in the TCRdb table, and some are missing; sequencing was by immunoSEQ multiplex PCR. The table includes roughly 32,000 clones, approximately 80% detected once. Points on this clone: The antigen remains undetermined.

The sequenced sample was CD45RA- memory CD4+ T cells from PBMCs. The TCR originated in a human donor with narcolepsy. V usage is TRBV29-1 and J usage is TRBJ2-5, with D perhaps matching TRBD2 (5 bases). The CDR3 loop reads CSVDLSRTRETQYF. The DNA for the CDR3 is TGCAGCGTCGATTTAAGTAGGACTCGGGAGACCCAGTACTTC.